The 27 T cell receptor beta chains listed next were all sequenced from one sample in a study of shared clonotypes between healthy human individuals (dated by TCRdb to the early 2020s). Library method: the immunoSEQ multiplex PCR assay. TCRdb mirrors the immuneACCESS table, restricted to in-frame sequences. Some clones are absent from its copies; in checked studies, under half trace to an unresolved V gene, and the reason for the others is unknown. This sample gives approximately 2.5 million clones in total; roughly 93% of them show up just once. Approximately 0.35% of the sample rests with the top ten. The sequenced sample consisted of naive CD4+ T cells from PBMCs. This specimen's cell subset or site label, per the study, means: CD45RA+ positively selected. The source of these receptors is a man between 18 and 35 years old in good health. Some clones in this sample may be carry-over from other donors' samples.

This clone occurred once. V is TRBV5-6 and J is TRBJ2-7; no clear D. The CDR3 consists of 14 residues. The V end was cut by 2 bases, the J end by 4 bases, with 13 bases between. CDR1 is SGHDT and CDR2 is YYEEEE in the germline V gene. CDR3: CASSLGSSWYEQYF. CDR3 DNA: TGTGCCAGCAGCTTAGGTAGTTCTTGGTACGAGCAGTACTTC.

Of note for this clone: Other nucleotide sequences in the sample specify the same CDR3. The chain joins TRBV28 to TRBJ2-5; D assignment may be TRBD1 or TRBD2 (5 bases each). Trimming pared 5 bases from V and 0 bases from J, leaving 7 bases between. This CDR3 has 13 residues. The germline gives CDR1 MDHEN, CDR2 SYDVKM. The CDR3 DNA reads TGTGCCAGCAGTAGGGGAGACCAAGAGACCCAGTACTTC. Residues: CASSRGDQETQYF.

This chain connects TRBV5-1 to TRBJ2-1; D may be TRBD1 or TRBD2 (6 bases each). The V end was cut by 4 bases, the J end by 2 bases, with 10 bases between. CDR1 and CDR2 (germline): SGHRS, YFSETQ. This CDR3 has 14 residues. CDR3 nucleotides: TGCGCCAGCAGCGGGGGGCAGACCTACAATGAGCAGTTCTTC. Translating gives CASSGGQTYNEQFF. The whole variable domain, filled in from reference TRBV5-1 and TRBJ2-1, reads KAGVTQTPRYLIKTRGQQVTLSCSPISGHRSVSWYQQTPGQGLQFLFEYFSETQRNKGNFPGRFSGRQFSNSRSEMNVSTLELGDSALYLCASSGGQTYNEQFFGPGTRLTVL.

The chain is built from TRBV6-5 and TRBJ1-1; D is perhaps TRBD1 (6 bases). V was cut by 5 bases and J by 3 bases, with 13 bases left in between. CDR3 length: 14 residues. From germline, CDR1 is MNHEY and CDR2 SVGAGI. The CDR3 is CASSKRTADTEAFF. The CDR3 coding sequence is TGTGCCAGCAGTAAAAGGACAGCGGACACTGAAGCTTTCTTT.

The chain uses TRBV4-2 and TRBJ1-2; possibly TRBD1 for D (5 bases). The V end was cut by 0 bases, the J end by 8 bases, with 13 bases between. CDR1 and CDR2 from the germline V gene are LGHNA and YNFKEQ. CDR3 length: 14 residues. The CDR3 sequence is CASSQEEWDRGYTF. The DNA of the CDR3 is TGTGCCAGCAGCCAAGAAGAGTGGGACCGGGGCTACACCTTC.

The V and J genes are TRBV5-1 and TRBJ1-3; D is unresolved. The CDR3 is made up of 14 amino acids. From germline, CDR1 is SGHRS and CDR2 YFSETQ. Trimming took off 2 bases at V and 4 bases at J, with 10 bases between the two ends. CDR3 bases: TGCGCCAGCAGCTTTCGGCCGGGAGGAAACACCATATATTTT. This translates into CASSFRPGGNTIYF.

The chain combines TRBV11-2 with TRBJ2-7; 8 nucleotides match TRBD2. This CDR3 has 16 residues. The junction had 13 bases not matched to a gene; V was cut back by 4 bases and J by 5 bases. Per germline, CDR1 SGHAT and CDR2 FQNNGV. The CDR3, as DNA: TGTGCCAGCAGCTCGCTTCGCGGGAGGCCTCTGGACGAGCAGTACTTC. Translating gives CASSSLRGRPLDEQYF.

This rearrangement joins TRBV6-5 to TRBJ2-3; the D is unclear. The germline V gene encodes CDR1 MNHEY and CDR2 SVGAGI. The CDR3 has 14 residues. The V end was cut by 6 bases, the J end by 4 bases, with 14 bases between. The CDR3 DNA follows: TGTGCCAGCAGGAACCCCATTGTCCCAGATACGCAGTATTTT. Translation gives CASRNPIVPDTQYF.

The chain carries TRBV28 and TRBJ2-7, with D hard to call. This CDR3 has 16 amino acids. The V gene lost 5 bases and the J gene lost 4 bases, with 21 bases spanning the gap. Germline CDR1 MDHEN, CDR2 SYDVKM. The CDR3 loop reads CASSTTHKGNDYEQYF. The CDR3 DNA reads as TGTGCCAGCAGTACCACCCACAAGGGAAATGATTACGAGCAGTACTTC.

The rearrangement links TRBV6-1 to TRBJ2-3; D unclear. Trimming took 7 bases from V and 0 from J, leaving 11 bases between them. The CDR3 is 14 amino acids. Germline loops: CDR1 MNHNS, CDR2 SASEGT. CDR3 sequence: CASTEGRSTDTQYF. CDR3 DNA sequence: TGTGCCAGCACCGAAGGAAGGAGCACAGATACGCAGTATTTT.

The V call is TRBV4-2, the J call TRBJ2-1, with 14 positions matching TRBD2. The germline CDR1 and CDR2 sequences are LGHNA and YNFKEQ. The trim removed 7 bases at V and 6 bases at J, leaving 5 bases unmatched. The CDR3 has 15 amino acids. CDR3 DNA: TGTGCCAGCATCATAGGACTAGCGGGAGGCAATGAGCAGTTCTTC. Its protein product is CASIIGLAGGNEQFF.

The chain uses TRBV7-2 and TRBJ1-2; 10 bases agree with TRBD1. The V gene's germline CDR1 is SGHTA and CDR2 FQGNSA. Trimming at V came to 6 bases and at J to 6 bases, leaving 10 bases not matched to a gene. CDR3 length equals 15 residues. This CDR3 is CASSPRTGGRDGYTF. The CDR3 nucleotides read TGTGCCAGCAGTCCCCGGACAGGGGGGAGGGATGGCTACACCTTC.

The V call is TRBV4-3, the J call TRBJ2-1; TRBD2 might be the D (6 bases). Trimming pared 0 bases from V and 1 base from J, leaving 16 bases between. The CDR3 length is 18 residues. Per germline, CDR1 LGHNA and CDR2 YSLEER. The CDR3 DNA follows: TGCGCCAGCAGCCAAGAACCATCGGGGACTTATTCCTACAATGAGCAGTTCTTC. It translates to CASSQEPSGTYSYNEQFF.

CDR3 in amino acids: CASSQGARLVQTQYF. Written as DNA, the CDR3 is TGTGCCAGCAGCCAAGGGGCTAGATTGGTGCAGACCCAGTACTTC. J is TRBJ2-5 and V is TRBV27; D possibly corresponds to TRBD1 (5 bases). The CDR3 spans 15 residues. CDR1 is MNHEY and CDR2 is SMNVEV in the germline V gene (reference sequence). The germline V and J ends were trimmed by 6 bases and 6 bases, with 20 bases remaining between them.

V is TRBV7-2 and J is TRBJ1-3; D perhaps matches TRBD1 (6 bases). Germline V lookup: CDR1 SGHTA, CDR2 FQGNSA. The CDR3 totals 17 residues. V was cut by 0 bases and J by 0 bases, with 12 bases left in between. CDR3 coding DNA: TGTGCCAGCAGCTTAGCGGGGGGGGCCTTCTCTGGAAACACCATATATTTT. Its protein is CASSLAGGAFSGNTIYF.

This rearrangement joins TRBV6-4 to TRBJ2-5, with D unclear. Trimming pared 5 bases from V and 5 bases from J, leaving 12 bases between. Germline V gene lookup returns CDR1 MRHNA and CDR2 SNTAGT. The CDR3 covers 13 residues. CDR3 DNA: TGTGCCAGCAGTTCGACGGCTGGGGAGACCCAGTACTTC. Translation gives CASSSTAGETQYF.

The chain links TRBV6-5 to TRBJ2-1; D is undetermined. The CDR3 length is 14 residues. The V and J ends lost 6 bases and 3 bases respectively, with 12 bases between them. Germline V gene lookup returns CDR1 MNHEY and CDR2 SVGAGI. CDR3 nucleotide sequence: TGTGCCAGCAGGCCCCGGTCATACTACAATGAGCAGTTCTTC. Protein product: CASRPRSYYNEQFF.

V is TRBV4-3 and J is TRBJ2-2, with a possible D match to TRBD1 (5 bases). Deletions cut 1 base from V and 3 bases from J, with 15 bases between. Germline assignment: CDR1 LGHNA and CDR2 YSLEER. The CDR3 totals 17 residues. CDR3 DNA sequence: TGCGCCAGCAGCCAAGGCCCTTTAGGGGCTTACACCGGGGAGCTGTTTTTT. Translating it yields CASSQGPLGAYTGELFF.

Comment on this clone: This sample also contains other DNA sequences that code for the same CDR3. The V gene is TRBV20-1, the J gene TRBJ2-5; no clear D. The CDR3 runs to 10 residues. Germline values: CDR1 DFQATT, CDR2 SNEGSKA (reference sequence). Trimming cost V 6 bases and J 5 bases, with 7 bases left between them. The CDR3 reads CSATRETQYF. For the CDR3, the DNA is TGCAGTGCGACCCGGGAGACCCAGTACTTC.

This clone was counted a single time. This specimen includes other DNA sequences encoding the same CDR3. V is TRBV28 and J is TRBJ1-2; D remains unclear. The CDR3 length is 11 residues. Per the germline V gene, CDR1 is MDHEN and CDR2 is SYDVKM. Trimming left V 3 bases short and J 8 bases short, with 7 bases between. Written as DNA, the CDR3 is TGTGCCAGCAGTTTCTCCAGGGGCTACACCTTC. This sequence encodes CASSFSRGYTF.

Concerning this clone: Distinct nucleotide sequences in the sample also encode this CDR3. The rearrangement joins TRBV5-1 to TRBJ2-3; 10 bases agree with TRBD2. The CDR3 is 16 residues long. The ends lost 4 bases at V and 0 bases at J; junction bases unmatched: 5. The germline V gene encodes CDR1 SGHRS and CDR2 YFSETQ. The CDR3 sequence: CASSPPTSGSTDTQYF. The CDR3 DNA reads as TGCGCCAGCAGCCCCCCGACTAGCGGGAGCACAGATACGCAGTATTTT. The complete variable domain, with remaining parts taken from reference TRBV5-1 and TRBJ2-3, reads KAGVTQTPRYLIKTRGQQVTLSCSPISGHRSVSWYQQTPGQGLQFLFEYFSETQRNKGNFPGRFSGRQFSNSRSEMNVSTLELGDSALYLCASSPPTSGSTDTQYFGPGTRLTVL.

The rearrangement links TRBV7-9 to TRBJ1-2; no clear D gene. V lost 5 bases, J lost 5 bases, and 18 bases lay in between. The CDR3 spans 15 residues. Germline CDR1 and CDR2: SEHNR and FQNEAQ (reference sequence). The CDR3 spells CASSDQKVPPYGYTF. CDR3 sequence (DNA): TGTGCCAGCAGCGACCAGAAAGTCCCTCCATATGGCTACACCTTC.

In regard to this clone: This CDR3 is also generated by other DNA sequences in the sample. The V call is TRBV7-3, the J call TRBJ2-7; 8 bases map to TRBD1. This CDR3 region has 15 residues. CDR1 and CDR2 (germline): SGHTA, FQGTGA. Trimming at V came to 0 bases and at J to 2 bases, leaving 3 bases not matched to a gene. The CDR3 DNA reads TGTGCCAGCAGCTTAACCGGGACAGGCCCCTACGAGCAGTACTTC. It encodes CASSLTGTGPYEQYF. Complete variable domain (other parts from reference TRBV7-3 and TRBJ2-7): GAGVSQTPSNKVTEKGKYVELRCDPISGHTALYWYRQSLGQGPEFLIYFQGTGAADDSGLPNDRFFAVRPEGSVSTLKIQRTERGDSAVYLCASSLTGTGPYEQYFGPGTRLTVT.

The chain joins TRBV14 to TRBJ1-3; no reliable D call. There are 11 residues in the CDR3. V dropped 3 bases and J dropped 8 bases, with 5 bases sitting between them. Germline-derived CDR1 and CDR2 are SGHDN and FVKESK. CDR3 amino acids: CASSHADTIYF. The CDR3 coding sequence is TGTGCCAGCAGCCACGCGGACACCATATATTTT.

This clone showed up just once. The chain is built from TRBV9 and TRBJ2-2; D unresolved. The CDR3 is 16 residues long. Germline CDR1 reads SGDLS; CDR2 reads YYNGEE. V gave up 0 bases and J gave up 2 bases, with 11 bases separating them. The CDR3 is CASSVDLEPNTGELFF. The CDR3 DNA is TGTGCCAGCAGCGTAGATCTGGAGCCCAACACCGGGGAGCTGTTTTTT.

CDR3 sequence reads: CASSVEPTNTGELFF. CDR3 sequence (DNA): TGTGCCAGCAGCGTAGAGCCGACGAACACCGGGGAGCTGTTTTTT. The genes are TRBV9 and TRBJ2-2, with no clear D. Trimming took off 0 bases at V and 0 bases at J, with 6 bases between the two ends. The CDR3 is made up of 15 amino acids. From germline, CDR1 is SGDLS and CDR2 YYNGEE.

The chain employs TRBV28 and TRBJ2-5; the match to TRBD1 covers 9 bases. Germline CDR1 MDHEN, CDR2 SYDVKM. The CDR3 consists of 18 residues. The V gene end was trimmed by 0 bases and the J gene end by 2 bases; junction bases not matched to a gene: 10. Written as DNA, the CDR3 is TGTGCCAGCAGTTTATGGGAGACAGGGGGAAGCCAACAAGAGACCCAGTACTTC. Translated, it gives CASSLWETGGSQQETQYF.